This TCR beta chain comes out of a study of tumor-infiltrating lymphocytes in primary liver carcinoma. Out of unsorted whole blood came the blood RNA, and germline DNA was extracted as well. Germline CDR1 WSHSY, CDR2 SAAADI. This CDR3 contains 13 residues. V shed 10 bases and J shed 5 bases, with 17 bases lying between them. Reverse transcription of approximately 500 ng total RNA with a constant-region primer produced TCR beta cDNA. Modified slightly, ARM-PCR produced TCR beta libraries over three nested multiplex PCR rounds. TRBV1-TRBV30 forward primers paired with a C-beta reverse primer were used in the first two PCR rounds, which ran approximately 11 cycles each. TCRdb passed the multiplex PCR reads through MiXCR, listing each CDR3 protein once. The table records 180,000 or so distinct CDR3 sequences, about 60% of them present only once.

Sequences were obtained from peripheral blood. The chain joins TRBV10-2 to TRBJ2-5; no clear D gene. This receptor was identified in a man in his forties or fifties with primary liver carcinoma and hepatitis B virus infection. CDR3 bases: TGCGCCACCTGCCGGGTACTCGAGGAGACCCAGTACTTC. Translated: CATCRVLEETQYF.